This T cell receptor (beta chain) was profiled in a study of blood T cell repertoires in COVID-19. Study-level background: The origin of the acute and convalescent COVID-19 samples was the United States, Italy and Spain. Sources were T cells, B-cell-depleted T cells, or PBMCs; the material itself was cDNA or gDNA.

Per the original methods: Nucleated cell counts were estimated from reference gene primer amplification. Profiled with immunoSEQ multiplex PCR; TCRdb holds only in-frame clones, not every one. V and J calls and clone size follow that table, whereas D and trimming were derived from the DNA. This table holds around 120,000 clones, 88% found once. CDR1 and CDR2 from the germline V gene are SGHRS and YFSETQ. There are 14 residues in the CDR3. The ends were cut back, 5 bases at V and 1 base at J, with 9 bases in the middle. This clone was recorded only once. Source material: peripheral blood. This clonotype was obtained from a man aged 50 to 60 with acute or convalescent COVID-19. This rearrangement joins TRBV5-1 to TRBJ1-4; D not resolved. The CDR3 coding sequence is TGCGCCAGCAGTACGGGGAGAACTAATGAAAAACTGTTTTTT. The encoded protein is CASSTGRTNEKLFF. The variable domain in full, with the rest retrieved from reference TRBV5-1 and TRBJ1-4, is KAGVTQTPRYLIKTRGQQVTLSCSPISGHRSVSWYQQTPGQGLQFLFEYFSETQRNKGNFPGRFSGRQFSNSRSEMNVSTLELGDSALYLCASSTGRTNEKLFFGSGTQLSVL.